This section outlines one T cell receptor beta chain sequence together with its context. This sample was included in a study of T cells in localized non-small cell lung cancer. This table comes from immunoSEQ multiplex PCR, and its TCRdb copy is limited to in-frame clones, with some not included. The sample has about 79,000 clones; 84% are singletons. CDR1 and CDR2 (germline): SGHRS, YFSETQ. The V and J ends lost 4 bases and 6 bases respectively, with 15 bases between them. There are 14 residues in the CDR3. The specimen was peripheral blood, collected before any cancer treatment. The V gene is TRBV5-1, the J gene TRBJ2-3; D possibly uses TRBD1 or TRBD2 (5 bases each). This TCR derives from an older female donor with stage I lung adenocarcinoma. The CDR3 here is CASSPGPTDDTQYF. The CDR3 DNA follows: TGCGCCAGCAGCCCGGGACCGACGGACGATACGCAGTATTTT.